The rows below give T cell receptor beta chains drawn from one sample of a study of Ad26.COV2.S vaccination and SARS-CoV-2 variants. Data came from immunoSEQ multiplex PCR; TCRdb stores just in-frame clones and leaves some out. Of almost 400,000 clones in the sample, 89% were seen once. Material: peripheral blood, obtained in a trial of Ad26.COV2.S vaccine versus placebo. These receptors were collected from a person between 18 and 60 years old who received the Ad26.COV2.S COVID-19 vaccine or a placebo. Both conserved end residues are part of each CDR3. D genes are given only for firm matches. The size field is filled for only some rows; it gives once, few, many or a size class.

d_call j_call clone_size v_call cdr3_aa cdr3_nt
NA TRBJ2-2 few TRBV19 CASSMVLRAGTGELFF TGTGCCAGTAGTATGGTCCTAAGGGCGGGCACCGGGGAGCTGTTTTTT
NA TRBJ1-6 NA TRBV28 CASSFGSPLHF TGTGCCAGCAGTTTTGGTTCACCCCTCCACTTT
TRBD2 TRBJ2-7 NA TRBV11-2 CASTPRGGAVDEQYF TGTGCCAGCACGCCGCGGGGAGGGGCCGTGGACGAGCAGTACTTC
NA TRBJ1-1 NA TRBV30 CAFTMGARGTEAFF TGTGCCTTTACGATGGGGGCGCGGGGCACTGAAGCTTTCTTT
TRBD1 TRBJ2-5 NA TRBV2 CASSTSGQAKYQETQYF TGTGCCAGCAGTACCAGTGGACAGGCCAAGTACCAAGAGACCCAGTACTTC
TRBD2 TRBJ2-2 NA TRBV4-2 CASSQDRGLAGGELFF TGTGCCAGCAGCCAAGATAGGGGACTAGCAGGCGGGGAGCTGTTTTTT
NA TRBJ1-2 NA TRBV28 CASSLAQHYGYTF TGTGCCAGCAGTTTGGCGCAGCACTATGGCTACACCTTC
TRBD1 TRBJ1-5 NA TRBV27 CASSFRGGTVNQPQHF TGTGCCAGCAGTTTCCGGGGGGGGACAGTCAATCAGCCCCAGCATTTT
TRBD1 TRBJ1-2 NA TRBV6-6 CASSYSSGTASYGYTF TGTGCCAGCAGTTACTCGTCCGGGACAGCATCGTATGGCTACACCTTC
TRBD2 TRBJ2-2 NA TRBV6-1 CASSGLAGANTGELFF TGTGCCAGCAGTGGTTTAGCGGGAGCGAACACCGGGGAGCTGTTTTTT
NA TRBJ1-1 few TRBV5-1 CASSLRTARPWTEAFF TGCGCCAGCAGCCTACGGACGGCTAGGCCTTGGACTGAAGCTTTCTTT
NA TRBJ2-3 few TRBV6-4 CASSVASTDTQYF TGTGCCAGCAGTGTGGCGAGCACAGATACGCAGTATTTT
NA TRBJ1-5 NA TRBV10-3 CAISEGGPQPQHF TGTGCCATCAGTGAGGGGGGGCCCCAGCCCCAGCATTTT
NA TRBJ2-5 NA TRBV6-5 CASTRHGFPETQYF TGTGCCAGCACCCGCCACGGGTTTCCAGAGACCCAGTACTTC
TRBD1 TRBJ1-5 NA TRBV19 CASRGQVSNQPQHF TGTGCCAGTAGGGGACAGGTTAGCAATCAGCCCCAGCATTTT
NA TRBJ2-3 NA TRBV27 CATNDGMSTDTQYF TGTGCCACGAACGACGGGATGTCCACAGATACGCAGTATTTT
NA TRBJ2-3 NA TRBV6-5 CASIGDSTDTQYF TGTGCCAGCATAGGGGACAGCACAGATACGCAGTATTTT
NA TRBJ2-7 NA TRBV6-5 CATSNGRGYEQYF TGTGCCACCTCTAACGGGAGAGGGTACGAGCAGTACTTC
NA TRBJ1-2 few TRBV7-9 CASSLAQGFGGYTF TGTGCCAGCAGCTTAGCGCAGGGATTTGGCGGCTACACCTTC
NA TRBJ2-7 NA TRBV7-9 CASSLGTVSYEQYF TGTGCCAGCAGCTTAGGGACAGTCTCCTACGAGCAGTACTTC
NA TRBJ2-7 NA TRBV20-1 CSAHRGYEQYF TGCAGTGCGCATCGTGGCTACGAGCAGTACTTC
NA TRBJ1-1 NA TRBV10-3 CAIRAGNTEAFF TGTGCCATCAGGGCGGGCAACACTGAAGCTTTCTTT
TRBD1 TRBJ1-1 NA TRBV28 CASSLWLRTGGEAFF TGTGCCAGCAGTTTATGGCTCCGGACAGGGGGTGAAGCTTTCTTT
NA TRBJ2-7 NA TRBV24-1 CATSDGASYYEQYF TGTGCCACCAGTGATGGAGCGAGTTATTACGAGCAGTACTTC
NA TRBJ2-5 NA TRBV5-5 CASSYLWGAETQYF TGTGCCAGCAGCTACCTGTGGGGGGCGGAGACCCAGTACTTC
TRBD1 TRBJ2-1 NA TRBV4-2 CASSQDYRGAYNEQFF TGTGCCAGCAGCCAAGATTACAGGGGTGCCTACAATGAGCAGTTCTTC
NA TRBJ2-3 NA TRBV7-3 CASSPDLSRQYF TGTGCCAGCAGCCCTGACTTGTCAAGGCAGTATTTT
TRBD2 TRBJ2-1 NA TRBV9 CASSVAPREGHGDNEQFF TGTGCCAGCAGCGTAGCTCCCCGGGAGGGCCACGGGGACAATGAGCAGTTCTTC
TRBD1 TRBJ1-1 once TRBV9 CASSVGTGNTEAFF TGTGCCAGCAGCGTAGGGACAGGGAACACTGAAGCTTTCTTT
NA TRBJ2-1 NA TRBV28 CASSLTGSSYNEQFF TGTGCCAGCAGTTTAACGGGAAGCTCCTACAATGAGCAGTTCTTC
NA TRBJ1-2 NA TRBV3-1/TRBV3-2 CASSQLNRAGTF TGTGCCAGCAGCCAACTAAACAGGGCGGGCACCTTC
TRBD1 TRBJ1-4 NA TRBV30 CAWSRQGITSSNEKLFF TGTGCCTGGAGTAGACAGGGGATCACCTCCTCTAATGAAAAACTGTTTTTT
NA TRBJ2-2 NA TRBV5-5 CASSLNFPGAMNTGELFF TGTGCCAGCAGCTTAAACTTCCCGGGGGCGATGAACACCGGGGAGCTGTTTTTT
TRBD2 TRBJ2-3 NA TRBV9 CASSVGGGSGADTQYF TGTGCCAGCAGCGTCGGGGGAGGGAGTGGGGCAGATACGCAGTATTTT
NA TRBJ1-3 NA TRBV6-5 CASHSGGQPYTIYF TGTGCCAGCCATAGCGGGGGGCAGCCCTACACCATATATTTT
NA TRBJ1-2 NA TRBV3-1/TRBV3-2 CASRGGGGYGYTF TGTGCCAGCAGAGGTGGTGGGGGCTACGGCTACACCTTC
NA TRBJ2-3 once TRBV7-7 CASSLSAGRADTQYF TGTGCTAGCAGCTTGTCGGCGGGAAGAGCAGATACGCAGTATTTT
TRBD2 TRBJ2-5 NA TRBV7-2 CASSSGLAGGWETQYF TGTGCCAGCAGCTCCGGACTAGCGGGAGGGTGGGAGACCCAGTACTTC
NA TRBJ2-5 once TRBV19 CASSISGAQETQYF TGTGCCAGTAGTATATCAGGGGCGCAAGAGACCCAGTACTTC
TRBD2 TRBJ2-1 NA TRBV28 CASSPPREFESYNEQFF TGTGCCAGCAGTCCACCGCGGGAGTTCGAATCCTACAATGAGCAGTTCTTC
NA TRBJ1-4 NA TRBV5-4 CASSGWGGEKLFF TGTGCCAGCAGCGGCTGGGGCGGTGAAAAACTGTTTTTT
TRBD1 TRBJ2-7 NA TRBV28 CASSQTGSEQYF TGTGCCAGCAGCCAGACAGGGTCGGAGCAGTACTTC
NA TRBJ2-2 NA TRBV18 CASSPLGADTGELFF TGTGCCAGCTCACCATTAGGGGCGGACACCGGGGAGCTGTTTTTT
NA TRBJ2-2 NA TRBV5-8 CASSLEGGNTGELFF TGTGCCAGCAGCTTGGAGGGGGGGAACACCGGGGAGCTGTTTTTT
TRBD1 TRBJ2-1 NA TRBV15 CATSETGTGSYNEQFF TGTGCCACCAGCGAAACCGGGACAGGCTCCTACAATGAGCAGTTCTTC
NA TRBJ2-7 NA TRBV5-5 CASSLGSSEKEQYF TGTGCCAGCAGCTTGGGGTCTAGCGAGAAAGAGCAGTACTTC
TRBD2 TRBJ2-1 NA TRBV10-3 CAISEELAGGYNEQFF TGTGCCATCAGTGAAGAACTAGCGGGCGGCTACAATGAGCAGTTCTTC
NA TRBJ2-3 NA TRBV19 CASSIDRRITDTQYF TGTGCCAGTAGTATAGATCGGCGGATCACAGATACGCAGTATTTT
NA TRBJ2-1 NA TRBV7-3 CASSLMGMGSSYNEQFF TGTGCCAGCAGCTTAATGGGAATGGGGAGCTCCTACAATGAGCAGTTCTTC
NA TRBJ2-7 NA TRBV6-2/TRBV6-3 CASSLNRIQQYF TGTGCCAGCAGTCTCAACAGGATCCAGCAGTACTTC
TRBD1 TRBJ1-1 NA TRBV15 CATSSRGGLNTEAFF TGTGCCACCAGCAGTAGAGGGGGCTTAAACACTGAAGCTTTCTTT
NA TRBJ2-3 NA TRBV7-9 CASSLGVSTDTQYF TGTGCCAGCAGCTTAGGAGTCTCCACAGATACGCAGTATTTT
TRBD1 TRBJ2-3 NA TRBV7-2 CASSLTGGTDTQYF TGTGCCAGCAGCTTGACAGGGGGCACAGATACGCAGTATTTT
TRBD1 TRBJ2-5 NA TRBV28 CAGGDRGQGETQYF TGTGCCGGGGGGGACAGGGGGCAGGGAGAGACCCAGTACTTC
NA TRBJ2-1 once TRBV9 CASSVVRGEQFF TGTGCCAGCAGCGTAGTGAGAGGTGAGCAGTTCTTC
NA TRBJ2-7 NA TRBV29-1 CSVAQGSEQYF TGCAGCGTAGCACAGGGATCCGAGCAGTACTTC
NA TRBJ1-1 NA TRBV7-2 CASSLRRGAGITEAFF TGTGCCAGCAGCTTAAGGCGGGGGGCAGGGATCACTGAAGCTTTCTTT
TRBD2 TRBJ2-1 NA TRBV20-1 CSASSHLGLAGSGGAGEQFF TGCAGTGCTAGTTCGCATCTCGGACTAGCGGGATCGGGGGGCGCAGGGGAGCAGTTCTTC
TRBD2 TRBJ2-1 NA TRBV7-2 CASTRRGGSYNEQFF TGTGCCAGCACAAGGAGGGGCGGGAGCTACAATGAGCAGTTCTTC